Each of the 2 T cell receptor beta chains below was sequenced from the same sample in a study of T cells after yellow fever vaccination. Each CDR3 protein is one row after TCRdb ran MiXCR on the 5' RACE reads. The sample lists roughly 4,600 distinct CDR3 sequences; roughly 7.3% were seen once. The sequenced sample was PBMCs, either bulk or a sorted T-cell subset (CD4+, CD8+, memory, or dextramer-sorted; not recorded which), obtained roughly 46 days after the first yellow fever vaccination. The receptors originated from a young man who received the YFV17D yellow fever vaccine.

This clonotype was detected many times. V gene TRBV24-1 combines with J gene TRBJ2-7; TRBD1 agrees at 8 bases. The CDR3 has 11 amino acids. Germline V gene lookup returns CDR1 KGHDR and CDR2 SFDVKD. For the CDR3, the DNA is TGTGCCACCAGTGATTTGTGGGACAGGCTCGTC. This translates into CATSDLWDRLV.

Turning to this clonotype: This may be a read error: a much more frequent sequence differs by one nucleotide. The V and J genes are TRBV5-6 and TRBJ1-1; 7 bases align to TRBD1. V was clipped by 4 bases and J by 5 bases; unmatched bases: 5. Germline V gene lookup returns CDR1 SGHDT and CDR2 YYEEEE. This CDR3 has 13 residues. CDR3 nucleotide sequence: TGTGCCAGCAGCCGAAGACAGGGAACTGAAGCTTTCTTT. This translates into CASSRRQGTEAFF. The variable domain in full, completed from reference TRBV5-6 and TRBJ1-1, reads DAGVTQSPTHLIKTRGQQVTLRCSPKSGHDTVSWYQQALGQGPQFIFQYYEEEERQRGNFPDRFSGHQFPNYSSELNVNALLLGDSALYLCASSRRQGTEAFFGQGTRLTVV.